The entry that follows covers one T cell receptor (beta chain) sequence. Its antigen remains unidentified. The data derive from a study of radiotherapy plus CTLA-4 blockade in lung cancer. The study, taken as a whole, reports: Interferon-beta, together with early blood T cell clone dynamics, reportedly best predicted response.

CDR3 size: 13 residues. V lost 0 bases and J lost 0, with 5 bases in between. CDR1 is GTSNPN, CDR2 SVGIG, per germline (reference sequence). The method was immunoSEQ multiplex PCR; TCRdb's version includes in-frame clones alone and lacks a portion of them. The sample comprises 70,000 to 90,000 clones, 84% of which are singletons, and roughly 0.87% rests with the top ten. The TCR sequence derives from a human donor with non-small cell lung cancer who had stable disease on radiotherapy plus ipilimumab. The material sequenced was peripheral blood, taken from a patient treated with radiotherapy plus ipilimumab. The chain joins TRBV30 to TRBJ1-1; the D is unclear. CDR3 loop: CAWSVHVNTEAFF. The CDR3 nucleotides are TGTGCCTGGAGTGTACATGTGAACACTGAAGCTTTCTTT. The whole variable domain, filled in from reference TRBV30 and TRBJ1-1, reads SQTIHQWPATLVQPVGSPLSLECTVEGTSNPNLYWYRQAAGRGLQLLFYSVGIGQISSEVPQNLSASRPQDRQFILSSKKLLLSDSGFYLCAWSVHVNTEAFFGQGTRLTVV.